This T cell receptor beta chain comes out of a study of B cell selection in AIRE deficiency. The sorted conventional CD4 T cells were gated as CD4+CD127+. The data were produced by immunoSEQ multiplex PCR, yet TCRdb's version contains in-frame clones alone and is incomplete. The sample lists about 23,000 clones, 95% to 98% occurring once. Trimming stripped 2 bases from V and 1 base from J, with 4 bases between. The length of the CDR3 is 14 residues. Germline CDR1 and CDR2: SGDLS and YYNGEE. The sequenced material came from conventional CD4+ T cells sorted from PBMCs. The chain recombines TRBV9 with TRBJ2-6; D gene uncertain. The sequence derives from a human donor with AIRE deficiency. The CDR3 reads CASSVSSGANVLTF. CDR3 DNA: TGTGCCAGCAGCGTTTCATCTGGGGCCAACGTCCTGACTTTC.